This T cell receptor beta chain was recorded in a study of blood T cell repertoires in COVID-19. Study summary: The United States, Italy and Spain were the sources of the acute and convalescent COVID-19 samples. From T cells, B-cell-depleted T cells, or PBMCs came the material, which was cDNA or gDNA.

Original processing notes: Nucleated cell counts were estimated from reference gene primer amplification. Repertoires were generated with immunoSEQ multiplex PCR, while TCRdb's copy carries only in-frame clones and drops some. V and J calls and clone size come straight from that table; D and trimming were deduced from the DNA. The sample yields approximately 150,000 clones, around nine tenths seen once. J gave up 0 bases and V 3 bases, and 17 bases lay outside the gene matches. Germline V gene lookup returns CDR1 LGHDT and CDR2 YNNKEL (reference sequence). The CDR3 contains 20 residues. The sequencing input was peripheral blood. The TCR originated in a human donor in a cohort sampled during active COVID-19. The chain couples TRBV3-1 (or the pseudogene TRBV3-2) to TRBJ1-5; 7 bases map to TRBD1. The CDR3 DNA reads TGTGCCAGCAGCCAGCCGGGACAGTCTCTAAACAACTATAGCAATCAGCCCCAGCATTTT. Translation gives CASSQPGQSLNNYSNQPQHF.